The text below deals with one TCR beta chain. This clone turned up a few times. The specificity of this receptor is unknown. No base qualities exist here, and no much larger clone lies one base off it. The entry originates in a study of blood T cell repertoires in COVID-19 (dated by TCRdb to 2018 to 2020). Context from the whole study: The collaborator samples originated in the United States, Italy and Spain and spanned the acute and convalescent phases of COVID-19. Deeply sampled blood TCRbeta repertoires from subjects exposed to, actively infected with, or recovered from COVID-19 were included in the dataset. The repertoires were made available in a free public database intended to serve as a resource for research on the immune response to SARS-CoV-2. A de-identified subject ID, COVID-19 status, age in years and sex were almost always included in the sample metadata. HLA class I and class II types, where available, came from metadata supplied by the sample provider rather than from assay-based typing. Samples came from the ongoing ImmuneRACE study (first 160 participants) plus 1,254 subjects from 6 global collaborators. The prospective study material was composed of cDNA or gDNA derived from T cells, B-cell-depleted T cells, or PBMCs. What the study reported, not specific to this receptor: The amount of clinical and demographic metadata varied by source and participant and was provided uncurated.

Each collaborating institution followed its own protocols to collect whole blood in K2EDTA tubes. For TCRbeta analysis, collaborators shipped samples in one of three forms: frozen whole blood, isolated PBMCs, or DNA extracted from either of those sample types. V has 4 bases trimmed and J has 6 bases trimmed; junction bases matching no gene number 6. CDR1 and CDR2 (SGHRS, YFSETQ) derive from the germline V gene. From cysteine to phenylalanine, the CDR3 is 15 amino acids long. Solely the CDR3 DNA is kept, with 45 bases framed from the first base. The immunoSEQ Assay, a bias-controlled multiplex PCR, was used to amplify TCRbeta CDR3 regions from genomic DNA. The authors processed their data as follows. The number of nucleated cells in each sample was estimated from the amplification of reference gene primers within the assay. Sequence reads were collapsed and filtered to measure the absolute abundance of every unique TCRbeta CDR3 rearrangement. For each sample, productive Simpson clonality was calculated as the square root of Simpson's diversity index across productive rearrangements. Entries here come from immuneACCESS through TCRdb and include only in-frame sequences with V and J called. Some clones fail to appear in such tables; in the studies checked, an unresolved V gene covers under half of the shortfall, and the cause of the remainder is unknown. For V, J and clone size, that table is used; D and trimming come from the DNA. The sample contains over 75,000 clones, under 95% of them found a single time. The ten largest clones add up to 2.3% of the sample.

The chain is encoded by TRBV5-1 joined to TRBJ1-6, and 8 junctional nucleotides match TRBD1. This clonotype was obtained from a human donor with active COVID-19. The donor label of this sample is uncertain. The material sequenced was peripheral blood. The CDR3 protein sequence reads: CASSNGQGGNSPLHF. The nucleotide sequence is given as TGCGCCAGCAGCAACGGACAGGGAGGTAATTCACCCCTCCACTTT.